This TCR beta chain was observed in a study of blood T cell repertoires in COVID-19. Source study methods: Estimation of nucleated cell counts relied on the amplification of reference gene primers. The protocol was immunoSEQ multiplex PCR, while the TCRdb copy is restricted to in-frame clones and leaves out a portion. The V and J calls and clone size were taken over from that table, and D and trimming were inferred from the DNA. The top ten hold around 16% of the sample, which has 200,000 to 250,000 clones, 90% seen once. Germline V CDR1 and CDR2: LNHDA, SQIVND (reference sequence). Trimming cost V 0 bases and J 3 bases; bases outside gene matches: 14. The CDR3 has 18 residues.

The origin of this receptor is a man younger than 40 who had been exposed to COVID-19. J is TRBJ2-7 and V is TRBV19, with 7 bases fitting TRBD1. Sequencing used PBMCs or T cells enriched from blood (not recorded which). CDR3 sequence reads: CASSIEAGTDFPIYEQYF. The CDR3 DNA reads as TGTGCCAGTAGTATAGAAGCCGGGACAGATTTCCCTATCTACGAGCAGTACTTC.